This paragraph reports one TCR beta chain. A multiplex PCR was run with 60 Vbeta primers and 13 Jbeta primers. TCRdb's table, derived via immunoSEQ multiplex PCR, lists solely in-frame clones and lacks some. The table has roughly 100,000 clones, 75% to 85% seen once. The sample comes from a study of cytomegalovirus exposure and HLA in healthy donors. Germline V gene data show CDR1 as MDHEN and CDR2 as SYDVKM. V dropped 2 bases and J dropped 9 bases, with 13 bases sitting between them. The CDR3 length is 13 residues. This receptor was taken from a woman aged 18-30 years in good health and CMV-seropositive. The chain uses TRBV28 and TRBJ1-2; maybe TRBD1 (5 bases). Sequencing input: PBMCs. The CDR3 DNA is TGTGCCAGCAGTTTACCTATCGCAGGGAGCTACACCTTC. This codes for CASSLPIAGSYTF.